This T cell receptor beta chain was profiled in a study of T-cell memory formation after mild COVID-19. cDNA libraries for TCR alpha and TCR beta, carrying sample barcodes and UMIs, came from 5'RACE with constant-segment primers. TCRdb used MiXCR to reprocess the 5' RACE reads, holding one entry per CDR3 protein. Of hundreds of thousands of distinct CDR3 sequences in the sample, roughly a quarter were seen once. Study-wide findings and caveats: Contracting clones from day 15 to 85 had balanced CD4/CD8; later expanders favoured CD4+. The study detected some responding clones in pre-infection memory, suggesting cross-reactive memory joined.

With V trimmed by 6 bases and J by 6 bases, 9 bases remained unmatched. This CDR3 is built from 15 residues. In regard to this clonotype: Its specificity is unknown.

Sample: PBMCs or a T cell subset sorted from them (not recorded which). The chain employs TRBV12-3 or TRBV12-4 and TRBJ1-4; 8 nucleotides align to TRBD1. This TCR was recovered from an adult woman who had mild COVID-19 (a few samples of this study predate the infection). Cell type and time point are not known. CDR3 in amino acids: CASRGQAFQYEKLFF. In nucleotides, the CDR3 is TGTGCCAGCAGGGGACAGGCCTTCCAGTATGAAAAACTGTTTTTT.